One sample yielded the 20 T cell receptor beta chains listed below, sequenced in a study of long-term antiretroviral therapy in people with HIV. immunoSEQ v3.0 was run at survey level. Clones were sequenced by immunoSEQ multiplex PCR, and TCRdb holds only the in-frame ones, with some missing. In the table there are approximately 21,000 clones, around 90% of which are singletons. Material: unsorted PBMCs, obtained 2.3 years after starting antiretroviral therapy. These receptors were collected from a man in his 60s with HIV.

V and J are TRBV9 and TRBJ1-3; tentative D call: TRBD1 (5 bases). The CDR3 runs 15 residues. Germline V lookup: CDR1 SGDLS, CDR2 YYNGEE. V dropped 6 bases and J dropped 9 bases, with 22 bases sitting between them. The CDR3 loop reads CASTPRDRDDTTIYF. CDR3 nucleotide sequence: TGTGCCAGCACCCCACGGGATAGGGACGATACCACCATATATTTT.

The chain links TRBV6-5 to TRBJ1-1, with a tentative D call TRBD1 (5 bases). The CDR3 is 15 amino acids. Germline-derived CDR1 and CDR2 are MNHEY and SVGAGI. The V gene lost 4 bases and the J gene lost 1 base, with 13 bases spanning the gap. CDR3 loop: CASSFGLGGNTEAFF. The CDR3 bases are TGTGCCAGCAGTTTTGGTCTGGGGGGGAACACTGAAGCTTTCTTT.

This clone was counted a single time. The chain's CDR3 is CASRKLQGAGGTEAFF. In DNA form, the CDR3 reads TGTGCCAGCAGAAAACTTCAGGGGGCCGGGGGCACTGAAGCTTTCTTT. This chain joins TRBV11-2 and TRBJ1-1; 8 nucleotides match TRBD1. This CDR3 has 16 amino acids. The germline V gene has CDR1 SGHAT and CDR2 FQNNGV. V lost 6 bases and J lost 4; bases outside the gene matches: 13.

This chain connects TRBV5-1 to TRBJ1-4; TRBD1 is a possible D gene (6 bases). Germline loops: CDR1 SGHRS, CDR2 YFSETQ. This CDR3 has 15 residues. The germline V and J ends were trimmed by 2 bases and 3 bases, with 11 bases remaining between them. CDR3 residues: CASSFYRAPNEKLFF. DNA of the CDR3: TGCGCCAGCAGCTTCTACAGGGCACCTAATGAAAAACTGTTTTTT.

CDR3 DNA: TGCGCCAGCAGCTTGGTGGGGGGTCGGGGTGGAAGCTCCTACAATGAGCAGTTCTTC. Translation: CASSLVGGRGGSSYNEQFF. This rearrangement joins TRBV5-1 to TRBJ2-1; D is perhaps TRBD2 (6 bases). Looked up from germline, CDR1 is SGHRS and CDR2 is YFSETQ. The V end lost 0 bases, the J end lost 0 bases, and 19 bases lay between the germline ends. This CDR3 is 19 amino acids long.

The V and J genes are TRBV27 and TRBJ1-4; 7 nucleotides agree with TRBD1. Germline trimming cut 5 bases from V and 7 bases from J; bases unmatched to any gene: 7. This CDR3 contains 14 residues. The germline CDR1 and CDR2 sequences are MNHEY and SMNVEV (reference sequence). Here the CDR3 DNA reads TGTGCCAGCAGTCCGACAGGGAGGAGTGAAAAACTGTTTTTT. Its protein is CASSPTGRSEKLFF.

This clone was seen only once. The CDR3 region has the DNA TGTGCCAGCAGCCTGAGGACCCCTCAGGGCCTCGCCGGGGAGCTGTTTTTT. This codes for CASSLRTPQGLAGELFF. The chain combines TRBV7-3 with TRBJ2-2; perhaps TRBD1 as D (5 bases). The V end lost 5 bases, the J end lost 6 bases, and 22 bases lay between the germline ends. The CDR3 runs 17 residues. Per the germline V gene, CDR1 is SGHTA and CDR2 is FQGTGA.

V usage is TRBV5-1 and J usage is TRBJ2-5; D remains unclear. Trimming cost V 5 bases and J 3 bases, with 14 bases left between them. Germline CDR1 is SGHRS and CDR2 is YFSETQ. The CDR3 spans 14 residues. CDR3 DNA: TGCGCCAGCAGTCTGGCGGCGGCGGAAGAGACCCAGTACTTC. Protein sequence: CASSLAAAEETQYF.

The gene calls are TRBV7-2 and TRBJ2-1; D perhaps matches TRBD2 (5 bases). The CDR3 is made up of 16 amino acids. V lost 1 base and J 4 bases, leaving 14 bases between the germline ends. The V gene's germline CDR1 is SGHTA and CDR2 FQGNSA. In nucleotides, the CDR3 is TGTGCCAGCAGCTTAGGGGGAGCGGTTACTTACAATGAGCAGTTCTTC. Protein product: CASSLGGAVTYNEQFF.

The sample holds one count of this clone. V and J are TRBV2 and TRBJ2-5, with a tentative D call TRBD2 (7 bases). CDR1 SNHLY and CDR2 FYNNEI come from the germline V gene. V was shortened by 1 base and J by 4 bases, with 19 bases between the two germline ends. This CDR3 has 17 amino acids. The CDR3 reads CASSEVGGAGLGETQYF. The CDR3 DNA follows: TGTGCCAGCAGTGAAGTGGGGGGGGCCGGGTTAGGAGAGACCCAGTACTTC.

The J gene is TRBJ2-5, the V gene TRBV6-1; D is unresolved. CDR1 MNHNS and CDR2 SASEGT come from the germline V gene. Trimming shortened V by 0 bases and J by 2 bases, and 10 bases separated the two germline ends. This CDR3 has 15 residues. DNA of the CDR3: TGTGCCAGCAGTGAAGCGGGCGTAATACAAGAGACCCAGTACTTC. This gives the protein CASSEAGVIQETQYF.

This rearrangement joins TRBV6-5 to TRBJ2-1, with D unclear. The germline V and J ends were trimmed by 4 bases and 0 bases, with 10 bases remaining between them. Germline V gene sequence: CDR1 MNHEY, CDR2 SVGAGI. The length of the CDR3 is 15 residues. CDR3 nucleotide sequence: TGTGCCAGCAGTTCCCTGGGTCTCTCCTACAATGAGCAGTTCTTC. Amino acids: CASSSLGLSYNEQFF.

This rearrangement joins TRBV18 to TRBJ2-5; 10 bases align to TRBD1. The J call may be wrong; the DNA end is better matched by TRBJ2-7. CDR3 size: 14 residues. Per the germline V gene, CDR1 is KGHSH and CDR2 is LQKENI. The CDR3 coding sequence is TGTGCCAGCTCGCCCGGACAGGGGGCCTACGAGCAGTACTTC. Its translation is CASSPGQGAYEQYF.

This clone was detected only once. The chain joins TRBV18 to TRBJ2-2, with D perhaps matching TRBD1 or TRBD2 (5 bases each). Trimming left V 3 bases short and J 6 bases short, with 8 bases between. The CDR3 has 13 residues. Germline V CDR1 and CDR2: KGHSH, LQKENI. CDR3 sequence: CASSPRDPGELFF. Written as DNA, the CDR3 is TGTGCCAGCTCACCGAGGGACCCCGGGGAGCTGTTTTTT.

The CDR3 reads CASSIRGSAETQYF. Here the CDR3 DNA reads TGTGCCAGCAGCATCCGGGGGTCTGCGGAGACCCAGTACTTC. The chain employs TRBV7-3 and TRBJ2-5, with a weak D call TRBD2 (6 bases). The V end lost 5 bases, the J end lost 5 bases, and 15 bases lay between the germline ends. CDR1 is SGHTA and CDR2 is FQGTGA in the germline V gene. This CDR3 is built from 14 residues. The whole variable domain, filled in from reference TRBV7-3 and TRBJ2-5, reads GAGVSQTPSNKVTEKGKYVELRCDPISGHTALYWYRQSLGQGPEFLIYFQGTGAADDSGLPNDRFFAVRPEGSVSTLKIQRTERGDSAVYLCASSIRGSAETQYFGPGTRLLVL.

This clone occurred once. The rearrangement links TRBV10-1 to TRBJ2-3; D remains unclear. Trimming cost V 4 bases and J 4 bases, with 9 bases left between them. Germline V CDR1 and CDR2: WNHNN, SYGVQD (reference sequence). The CDR3 has 13 amino acids. The CDR3 is CASSASFADTQYF. The CDR3, as DNA: TGCGCCAGCAGTGCTAGTTTCGCAGATACGCAGTATTTT.

J is TRBJ1-2 and V is TRBV7-9; TRBD1 matches 9 bases. The V gene's germline CDR1 is SEHNR and CDR2 FQNEAQ (reference sequence). This CDR3 comprises 14 residues. Trimming cost V 3 bases and J 8 bases; bases outside gene matches: 7. The CDR3 region is CASSLDRGLEGYTF. DNA for the CDR3: TGTGCCAGCAGCTTGGACAGGGGATTGGAAGGCTACACCTTC. Full variable domain (remainder filled in from reference TRBV7-9 and TRBJ1-2): DTGVSQNPRHKITKRGQNVTFRCDPISEHNRLYWYRQTLGQGPEFLTYFQNEAQLEKSRLLSDRFSAERPKGSFSTLEIQRTEQGDSAMYLCASSLDRGLEGYTFGSGTRLTVV.

The chain carries TRBV9 and TRBJ2-7; 10 bases are a match to TRBD2. Germline lookup yields CDR1 SGDLS and CDR2 YYNGEE. The CDR3 covers 15 residues. Trimming removed 4 bases from V and 3 bases from J; junction bases left unmatched: 7. Here the CDR3 reads CASSPSGSSDYEQYF. CDR3 in DNA: TGTGCCAGCAGCCCTAGCGGGAGTTCGGACTACGAGCAGTACTTC.

V usage is TRBV7-9 and J usage is TRBJ1-2; the D gene is possibly TRBD1 (5 bases). This CDR3 region has 13 residues. V lost 3 bases to trimming and J lost 7 bases, with 12 bases between them. Germline CDR1 is SEHNR and CDR2 is FQNEAQ (reference sequence). This CDR3 reads CASSFGGQSGYTF. The DNA of the CDR3 is TGTGCCAGCAGCTTCGGGGGTCAGTCTGGCTACACCTTC.

This chain uses TRBV11-1 with TRBJ1-6; weak D call: TRBD1 (5 bases). This CDR3 spans 14 amino acids. The V gene's germline CDR1 is SGHAT and CDR2 FQDESV (reference sequence). The V gene lost 7 bases and the J gene lost 7 bases, with 14 bases spanning the gap. The CDR3 reads CASMNRDGNSPLHF. DNA for the CDR3: TGTGCCAGCATGAACCGGGACGGAAATTCACCCCTCCACTTT.